The 22 T cell receptor beta chains below were found in one sample sequenced in a study of breast tumors, draining lymph nodes, adjacent tissues. TCRdb re-called the multiplex PCR reads through MiXCR, storing one row per CDR3 protein. The repertoire holds about 14,000 distinct CDR3 sequences, with around 53% as singletons. Specimen: tumor-adjacent breast tissue. These receptors originate from a female donor with breast cancer. Some clones in this sample may be carry-over from other donors' samples.

In its sample, this clonotype ranks as medium-sized. The chain couples TRBV19 to TRBJ1-5; TRBD1 might be the D (6 bases). CDR1 LNHDA and CDR2 SQIVND come from the germline V gene (reference sequence). The CDR3 has 14 residues. Trimming stripped 7 bases from V and 0 bases from J, with 10 bases between. CDR3 amino acids: CASIAQGSNQPQHF. In DNA, the CDR3 is TGTGCCAGTATCGCACAGGGTAGCAATCAGCCCCAGCATTTT.

The table lists this clonotype with a few counts. The chain combines TRBV10-3 with TRBJ1-1, with D unclear. V was clipped by 7 bases and J by 5 bases, with 14 bases between them. The CDR3 has 13 residues. Germline V lookup: CDR1 ENHRY, CDR2 SYGVKD. The CDR3 DNA sequence: TGTGCCATCAATAAACACAGTGAAACTGAAGCTTTCTTT. It specifies CAINKHSETEAFF.

This clonotype was picked up many times. Possible read error: a much larger clone is one base away. The chain carries TRBV12-3 or TRBV12-4 and TRBJ1-4, with no clear D. This CDR3 spans 15 amino acids. Between the trimmed V and J ends, which lost 3 bases and 7 bases, there was a span of 15 bases. CDR3 coding DNA: TGTGCCAGCAGTTTCACGGGCGGGCGGTTTGAAAAACTGTTTTTT. Translating gives CASSFTGGRFEKLFF.

The rearrangement joins TRBV19 to TRBJ2-1; 11 bases agree with TRBD2. CDR1 LNHDA and CDR2 SQIVND come from the germline V gene (reference sequence). The CDR3 is made up of 15 amino acids. V trimming: 3 bases; J trimming: 5 bases; junction bases outside the gene matches: 3. CDR3 sequence reads: CASSMGGLADNEQFF. The CDR3 DNA reads TGTGCCAGTAGTATGGGGGGACTAGCGGACAATGAGCAGTTCTTC.

This clonotype was detected ten times or more. V gene TRBV19 combines with J gene TRBJ2-1; D gene unclear. Germline values: CDR1 LNHDA, CDR2 SQIVND (reference sequence). This CDR3 is 12 amino acids long. V lost 3 bases and J lost 5, with 5 bases in between. CDR3 in DNA: TGTGCCAGTAGTATTGAGAACAATGAGCAGTTCTTC. This encodes CASSIENNEQFF.

This clonotype is medium-sized by share. The genes are TRBV7-6 and TRBJ1-2; TRBD1 might be the D (5 bases). V was trimmed by 11 bases and J by 8 bases, leaving 18 bases between them. The CDR3 length is 12 residues. In germline, CDR1 is SGHVS, CDR2 FNYEAQ. CDR3 DNA: TGTGCCGTCGGGACCGAACAGTTGGGCTACACCTTC. This sequence encodes CAVGTEQLGYTF.

The chain combines TRBV29-1 with TRBJ1-2; D unresolved. Per the germline V gene, CDR1 is SQVTM and CDR2 is ANQGSEA. This CDR3 is 13 amino acids long. The ends were cut back, 3 bases at V and 2 bases at J, with 10 bases in the middle. As DNA, the CDR3 is TGCAGCGTTGATGTTGACCGCAACTATGGCTACACCTTC. It specifies CSVDVDRNYGYTF.

This clonotype is judged medium-sized. J is TRBJ2-1 and V is TRBV20-1; 8 bases line up with TRBD2. The length of the CDR3 is 15 residues. J gave up 0 bases and V 3 bases, and 4 bases lay outside the gene matches. Germline V gene sequence: CDR1 DFQATT, CDR2 SNEGSKA (reference sequence). CDR3 DNA sequence: TGCAGTGCTAGGTGGGGGACTAGCTCCTACAATGAGCAGTTCTTC. It is translated as CSARWGTSSYNEQFF.

Many counts were recorded for this clonotype. The gene calls are TRBV7-2 and TRBJ2-5; D is uncertain. CDR1 SGHTA and CDR2 FQGNSA come from the germline V gene. The V and J ends lost 1 base and 5 bases respectively, with 14 bases between them. CDR3 size: 15 residues. In nucleotides, the CDR3 is TGTGCCAGCAGCTTAGTGCTTGGCGACGAGGAGACCCAGTACTTC. Translating it yields CASSLVLGDEETQYF.

The rearrangement links TRBV24-1 to TRBJ2-5, with a weak D call TRBD2 (6 bases). The CDR3 covers 16 residues. Trimming took 4 bases from V and 3 from J, leaving 17 bases between them. Germline CDR1 reads KGHDR; CDR2 reads SFDVKD. In nucleotides, the CDR3 is TGTGCCACCAGTGACCCGACGGGGACTTCGAAAGAGACCCAGTACTTC. Its translation: CATSDPTGTSKETQYF.

The rearrangement joins TRBV6-4 to TRBJ2-6; D is uncertain. The CDR3 extends over 16 amino acids. Germline loops: CDR1 MRHNA, CDR2 SNTAGT. The ends were cut back, 0 bases at V and 2 bases at J, with 8 bases in the middle. Here the CDR3 reads CASSDSYRPGANVLTF. CDR3 nucleotides: TGTGCCAGCAGTGACTCGTACAGACCTGGGGCCAACGTCCTGACTTTC.

In regard to this clonotype: The junction differs from germline at one of its ends, possibly a read error. V and J are TRBV6-6 and TRBJ2-2, with D possibly matching TRBD2 (5 bases). The germline V gene has CDR1 MNHNY and CDR2 SVGAGI (reference sequence). CDR3 size: 13 residues. As DNA, the CDR3 is TGTGCCAGCGGGCGCGCGAACACTGGGGAGCTGTCTTTT. Translation: CASGRANTGELSF.

This chain joins TRBV6-5 and TRBJ2-3; D ambiguous. The CDR3 sequence is 15 residues long. The germline gives CDR1 MNHEY, CDR2 SVGAGI. V was trimmed by 9 bases and J by 2 bases, leaving 18 bases between them. CDR3 protein: CARGSSVAHTDTQYF. In nucleotides, the CDR3 is TGTGCCAGAGGCTCCTCAGTAGCCCACACAGATACGCAGTATTTT.

The V and J genes are TRBV20-1 and TRBJ2-7; no clear D gene. Germline loops: CDR1 DFQATT, CDR2 SNEGSKA (reference sequence). The CDR3 runs 11 residues. The germline V and J ends were trimmed by 7 bases and 4 bases, with 11 bases remaining between them. The CDR3 sequence: CSGTDSYEQYF. The CDR3 nucleotides are TGCAGTGGAACAGACTCTTACGAGCAGTACTTC.

This clonotype came up many times. The chain combines TRBV6-2 or TRBV6-3 with TRBJ2-7; possibly TRBD1 for D (6 bases). The germline V and J ends were trimmed by 5 bases and 2 bases, with 10 bases remaining between them. Germline V gene sequence: CDR1 MNHEY, CDR2 SVGEGT. This CDR3 has 13 residues. CDR3 protein: CASSDRLPYEQYF. The CDR3 region has the DNA TGTGCCAGCAGTGACAGGCTTCCCTACGAGCAGTACTTC.

Many counts were recorded for this clonotype. The chain joins TRBV12-3 or TRBV12-4 to TRBJ2-1; D is uncertain. This CDR3 contains 11 residues. Trimming pared 3 bases from V and 5 bases from J, leaving 2 bases between. CDR3 loop: CASSFDNEQFF. DNA for the CDR3: TGTGCCAGCAGTTTTGACAATGAGCAGTTCTTC.

This rearrangement joins TRBV10-3 to TRBJ1-5; D possibly corresponds to TRBD1 (5 bases). The V end was cut by 4 bases, the J end by 9 bases, with 13 bases between. The CDR3 loop spans 13 amino acids. The germline CDR1 and CDR2 sequences are ENHRY and SYGVKD. DNA for the CDR3: TGTGCCATCAGTGGGTTGCAGGGAGGGCCCCAGCATTTT. Its protein product is CAISGLQGGPQHF.

The J gene is TRBJ2-7, the V gene TRBV5-4; D call uncertain. Trimming stripped 4 bases from V and 3 bases from J, with 17 bases between. The germline CDR1 and CDR2 sequences are SGHNT and YYREEE (reference sequence). The CDR3 is 15 residues long. CDR3 sequence reads: CASSRNRAPDYEQYF. CDR3 in DNA: TGTGCCAGCAGCCGAAACCGGGCCCCCGACTACGAGCAGTACTTC.

In its sample, this clonotype is medium-sized. The gene calls are TRBV6-1 and TRBJ2-3, with a tentative D call TRBD1 (7 bases). Trimming shortened V by 1 base and J by 0 bases, and 11 bases separated the two germline ends. The CDR3 spans 16 residues. CDR1 MNHNS and CDR2 SASEGT come from the germline V gene. The CDR3 DNA is TGTGCCAGCAGTGAAGTGCAGGGGGGAAGCACAGATACGCAGTATTTT. Its protein product is CASSEVQGGSTDTQYF.

About this clonotype itself: A read error may produce the germline difference seen at one junction end. The chain is built from TRBV12-3 or TRBV12-4 and TRBJ2-7; D possibly matches TRBD1 or TRBD2 (6 bases each). This CDR3 spans 13 amino acids. The CDR3 here is CASSPGPGAGHHF. DNA of the CDR3: TGTGCCAGCAGTCCGGGACCGGGGGCAGGGCACCACTTC.

The rearrangement uses TRBV6-1 and TRBJ1-3, with 7 bases aligning to TRBD1. The CDR3 loop spans 12 amino acids. Germline lookup yields CDR1 MNHNS and CDR2 SASEGT. The V gene end was trimmed by 7 bases and the J gene end by 6 bases; junction bases not matched to a gene: 3. CDR3 residues: CASTEGANTIYF. CDR3 DNA sequence: TGTGCCAGCACAGAGGGGGCAAACACCATATATTTT.

The gene calls are TRBV20-1 and TRBJ1-2, with D hard to call. The length of the CDR3 is 14 residues. The germline V gene has CDR1 DFQATT and CDR2 SNEGSKA (reference sequence). The V gene lost 1 base and the J gene lost 0 bases, with 9 bases spanning the gap. The CDR3 region is CSARVQRANYGYTF. The CDR3 coding sequence is TGCAGTGCTAGAGTTCAAAGGGCTAACTATGGCTACACCTTC.